This T cell receptor beta chain came from a study of radiotherapy plus CTLA-4 blockade in lung cancer. Study overall: An objective response was seen in around a sixth of patients, and disease control in about 31%. Findings of the study overall: Alongside interferon-beta, early blood T cell clone dynamics were reportedly the best predictor of response. Among blood TCR repertoires after radiotherapy plus ipilimumab, tumor-derived clones expanded.

Only in-frame clones appear in the TCRdb table, and some are missing; sequencing was by immunoSEQ multiplex PCR. Of approximately 81,000 clones listed, around 76% are singletons. Those patients who had chemo-refractory metastatic non-small-cell lung cancer were given focal radiation along with CTLA-4 blockade through ipilimumab. A remark on this clone: Its antigen is not identified.

Germline-derived CDR1 and CDR2 are SGDLS and YYNGEE. The CDR3 contains 14 residues. Trimming took 4 bases from V and 6 from J; bases not matched to a gene: 7. This clonotype originated in a human donor with non-small cell lung cancer who had a partial response to radiotherapy plus ipilimumab. Some clones in this sample may be carry-over from other donors' samples. The specimen was peripheral blood, collected from a patient treated with radiotherapy plus ipilimumab. The J gene is TRBJ2-4, the V gene TRBV9, with 7 bases matching TRBD2. The chain's CDR3 is CASSPIAGANIQYF. CDR3 DNA: TGTGCCAGCAGCCCCATAGCGGGCGCAAACATTCAGTACTTC.